This TCR beta chain appears in the sequencing data of a study of shared clonotypes between healthy human individuals. As concerns this clone: Its antigen is currently unknown.

Subsets obtained from CD4+ cells comprised CD45RA+ naive and CD45RA-negative memory cells. Profiled with immunoSEQ multiplex PCR; TCRdb holds only in-frame clones, not every one. The sample lists 2 million to 2.5 million clones; approximately 93% were seen once. General observations from the study: Few donors restricted represented genetic and exposure-history diversity.

V gave up 4 bases and J gave up 8 bases, with 11 bases separating them. Per germline, CDR1 MNHNY and CDR2 SVGAGI (reference sequence). The CDR3 is 13 residues long. Sequencing was performed on naive CD4+ T cells from PBMCs. Subset in this sample: CD45RA+ positively selected. V gene TRBV6-6 combines with J gene TRBJ1-4, with D unclear. This sequence originates from a young man in good health. Some clones in this sample may be carry-over from other donors' samples. The CDR3 region is CASSSPGREKLFF. The CDR3 DNA follows: TGTGCCAGCAGTTCCCCGGGCAGGGAAAAACTGTTTTTT.